The T cell receptor (beta chain) described here comes from a study of shared clonotypes between healthy human individuals. Background on the study: Three men and two women, aged 18 to 49, were donors. CD4 naive and memory got three plates each, CD8 naive two, CD8 memory one. Study-level findings and limits: Blood was the only sampled material, and tissue repertoires likely differ.

Assay execution proceeded at the deep level. Repertoires were generated with immunoSEQ multiplex PCR, while TCRdb's copy carries only in-frame clones and drops some. This table holds about 660,000 clones, 74% found once. The V end lost 4 bases, the J end lost 8 bases, and 14 bases lay between the germline ends. CDR1 and CDR2 (germline): SEHNR, FQNEAQ (reference sequence). There are 13 residues in the CDR3. Regarding this clone: Its specificity is unknown.

The TCR originated in a woman in her 30s in good health. The sample was memory CD4+ T cells sorted from blood. Subset noted: CD45RA-negative fraction. J is TRBJ1-1 and V is TRBV7-9; D gene uncertain. The CDR3 coding sequence is TGTGCCAGCAGCTACCAGGCCGGGAGAGAAGCTTTCTTT. Its protein is CASSYQAGREAFF.